A selection of T cell receptor beta chains follows, all from one sample in a study of cytomegalovirus exposure and HLA in healthy donors. The table came from immunoSEQ multiplex PCR; TCRdb's copy has only in-frame clones and leaves some out. The data show some 65,000 clones, 55% to 75% seen once. The sequencing sample was made of PBMCs. The source of these receptors is a woman aged 30 to 39 in good health and CMV-seronegative. Both conserved end residues are part of each CDR3. D genes are given only for firm matches. Rows give clone size only sometimes, using once, few, many, or a class for an expanded clone.

>TRBJ2-2|.|TRBV18|once
TGTGCCAGCTCACCACCCCACCCTCGGAGCACCGGGGAGCTGTTTTTT
CASSPPHPRSTGELFF
>TRBJ2-3|TRBD2|TRBV4-2|.
TGTGCCAGCAGCCCCAAGATCAACCCAAGGACTAGCGGGGTCTCTAGCACAGATACGCAGTATTTT
CASSPKINPRTSGVSSTDTQYF
>TRBJ2-1|TRBD2|TRBV30|once
TGTGCCTGCGGGGGGGTCAACTACAATGAGCAGTTCTTC
CACGGVNYNEQFF
>TRBJ1-6|TRBD1|TRBV30|.
TGTGCCTGGAGTGGGGACAGGGGAGGATCACCCCTCCACTTT
CAWSGDRGGSPLHF
>TRBJ2-3|TRBD1|TRBV6-4|.
TGTGCCAGCAGTTATACGGGACAGGGGATCGATACGCAGTATTTT
CASSYTGQGIDTQYF
>TRBJ2-7|.|TRBV7-9|once
TGTGCCAGTTGGGGGGAATATCCCGTCTACGAGCAGTACTTC
CASWGEYPVYEQYF
>TRBJ2-3|TRBD2|TRBV30|.
TGTGCCTGGAGTTTCAGACTTCTAGCGGGGGCTAGCACAGATACGCAGTATTTT
CAWSFRLLAGASTDTQYF
>TRBJ1-5|TRBD1|TRBV5-4|.
TGTGCCAGCAGCTTAGCTGGCGGGACAGGGGGCATTGGCAATCAGCCCCAGCATTTT
CASSLAGGTGGIGNQPQHF
>TRBJ2-5|TRBD2|TRBV6-1|few
TGTGCCAGCAGCCCTACGGGGGGTGAGACCCAGTACTTC
CASSPTGGETQYF
>TRBJ2-7|.|TRBV7-2|.
TGTGCCAGCAGCTCACTCCGACTCGGCGCCTACGAGCAGTACTTC
CASSSLRLGAYEQYF
>TRBJ2-7|TRBD1|TRBV30|.
TGTGCCTGGAGACCGGACAGGTGGGTCGAGCAGTACTTC
CAWRPDRWVEQYF
>TRBJ2-7|.|TRBV5-1|.
TGCGCCAGCAGCCCCATCCAGGGGGAGCAGTACTTC
CASSPIQGEQYF
>TRBJ2-3|.|TRBV6-1|.
TGTGCCAGCAAAGTTCGACAGTTCACAGATACGCAGTATTTT
CASKVRQFTDTQYF
>TRBJ2-2|.|TRBV6-6|.
TGTGCCAGCAGTCCCCCGGGACTGGTCGACACCGGGGAGCTGTTTTTT
CASSPPGLVDTGELFF
>TRBJ2-5|TRBD1|TRBV10-1|once
TGCGCCAGCAGTGAGTGGGGGACAGGGCAAGAGACCCAGTACTTC
CASSEWGTGQETQYF
>TRBJ2-7|.|TRBV7-2|.
TGTGCCAGCACCCGAACCCCGGGACATACCTACGAGCAGTACTTC
CASTRTPGHTYEQYF
>TRBJ1-5|.|TRBV6-5|.
TGTGCCAGCAGTTCGATTACAGGACGCTTTCAGCCCCAGCATTTT
CASSSITGRFQPQHF
>TRBJ2-3|TRBD1|TRBV18|few
TGTGCCAGCTCACCACTACAGGGGTTAGGCACAGATACGCAGTATTTT
CASSPLQGLGTDTQYF
>TRBJ1-5|.|TRBV2|once
TGTGCCAGCGGGGGGAGGGGCAGTGGCAATCAGCCCCAGCATTTT
CASGGRGSGNQPQHF
>TRBJ1-5|.|TRBV29-1|.
TGCAGCGTTGGGGAGATCGGGGAGGGAAATCAGCCCCAGCATTTT
CSVGEIGEGNQPQHF
>TRBJ1-2|.|TRBV10-3|few
TGTGCCATCAGTACAGGGTATAGGAACTATGGCTACACCTTC
CAISTGYRNYGYTF
>TRBJ1-3|.|TRBV12-5|.
TGTGCTAGTGGTTTGGTAATCGGGAGCTCTGGAAACACCATATATTTT
CASGLVIGSSGNTIYF
>TRBJ1-6|.|TRBV6-1|.
TGTGCCAGCAGTCCCCGACAGGCCGGCAATTCACCCCTCCACTTT
CASSPRQAGNSPLHF
>TRBJ1-5|.|TRBV2|.
TGTGCCAGCAGTGAACTAGACAGCAATCAGCCCCAGCATTTT
CASSELDSNQPQHF
>TRBJ1-4|.|TRBV14|.
TGTGCCAGCAGCCAAACAGGGTGGGCGAGGGAAAAACTGTTTTTT
CASSQTGWAREKLFF
>TRBJ2-7|.|TRBV30|.
TGTGCCTGGAGTGCGGGGGTCTACGAGCAGTACTTC
CAWSAGVYEQYF
>TRBJ2-5|.|TRBV14|.
TGTGCCAGCAGCCAAGTCGGGGAGACCCAGTACTTC
CASSQVGETQYF
>TRBJ2-1|.|TRBV6-4|.
TGTGCCAGCAGTGAGGGTGACACCGGCCATGAGCAGTTCTTC
CASSEGDTGHEQFF
>TRBJ2-1|TRBD1|TRBV5-1|.
TGCGCCAGCAACATCGCCGGACAGGACCACAATGAGCAGTTCTTC
CASNIAGQDHNEQFF
>TRBJ2-7|.|TRBV5-4|.
TGTGCCAGCAGCTTTGGAGCTAGTAGCGAGCAGTACTTC
CASSFGASSEQYF
>TRBJ2-7|TRBD1|TRBV28|once
TGTGCCAGCTCCTCCGGGACAGCCGGTTTTGGGCAGTACTTC
CASSSGTAGFGQYF
>TRBJ2-1|.|TRBV7-9|.
TGTGCCAGCAGCTTCGACAATGAGCAGTTCTTC
CASSFDNEQFF
>TRBJ1-2|TRBD1|TRBV6-4|.
TGTGCCAGCAGTGACTCGGGCAGGGGGCACTATGGCTACACCTTC
CASSDSGRGHYGYTF
>TRBJ1-5|.|TRBV11-2|.
TGTGCCAGCAGGGACACCCATAGCAATCAGCCCCAGCATTTT
CASRDTHSNQPQHF
>TRBJ2-7|TRBD2|TRBV4-2|.
TGTGCCAGCAGCCAAGGTAGCGGGGGTGGCTACGAGCAGTACTTC
CASSQGSGGGYEQYF
>TRBJ2-3|TRBD2|TRBV11-3|.
TGTGCCAGCGGCAAAGGGACTAGCGGGAGAACAGATACGCAGTATTTT
CASGKGTSGRTDTQYF